This T cell receptor (beta chain) derives from a study of cytomegalovirus exposure and HLA in healthy donors (dated by TCRdb to the late 2010s). Describing the broader study: According to an earlier analysis of around 600 of the donors, some 180 million T cells yielded 117 million unique TCR beta sequences and about 280 Gb of sequence data. Using immunosequencing, the study profiled T cell repertoires from 500 to 800 subjects and related those repertoires to cytomegalovirus serostatus. An earlier analysis of 587 of the donors applied high-throughput TCR beta sequencing to assess whether each TCR beta V gene segment acted as functional or pseudogenic. Typing coverage differed by locus: A, B, C, DRB1 and DQB1 were typed in roughly 629-630 donors, DQA1 in about 550, DPA1 in 600 to 610, and DPB1 in roughly 450. High-throughput TCR immunosequencing, statistical association of individual TCRs with disease status, and machine learning were combined to predict cytomegalovirus infection status. All discovery cohort repertoires had been generated using a single sequencing platform. The aim of the study was to test whether cataloging public T cell receptors could identify signatures of past pathogen exposure. Roughly five DR-DQ haplotypes were handled as single units for association and clustering because linkage in the cohort was strong. Across 398 genotyped donors of the cohort, an average of about 240,000 unique TCR beta nucleotide sequences per donor were sequenced, and about a sixth of those sequences were non-productive. In addition to the first cohort of several hundred subjects, a separate validation cohort of over 90 different subjects was used. Genome-wide SNP genotypes for about three fifths of the roughly 670 donors were used in a later genetic analysis, which treated that subset as a discovery cohort. In a later analysis, previously published TCR beta repertoires from 500 to 750 donors were re-analyzed and high-resolution HLA genotyping was added so that TCR occurrence patterns could be studied. The later analysis used no new phenotypic data to find candidate immune exposures, relying instead on TCR beta sequences and their occurrence across donors. About 300 gigabases of sequencing data and 70 million to 85 million unique TCR sequences were included in an early release covering around 600 HLA-typed donors. Alongside the repertoire data, information on donor age, sex, ethnicity and CMV serostatus was compiled. Among the roughly 380 genotyped donors, approximately 82% belonged to the genetic ancestry cluster associated with self-reported Caucasian donors. HLA typing covered class I and class II loci at four-digit resolution.

Summary of the overall study and its limitations: In the study, 150 to 200 TCR beta chains were listed as associated with cytomegalovirus. When HLA alleles, especially DR and DQ, strongly co-occurred, attributing TCR associations to individual alleles was difficult. In a later analysis, HLA-associated TCR beta chains showed more clonal expansion and lower generation probabilities than non-associated chains that were equally common. A later genetic analysis associated a missense DCLRE1C variant with V-gene and J-gene trimming of TCR beta chains, and an independent cohort replicated the association. A group of highly shared sequence variants was considered likely to be a technical artifact of the sequencing pipeline. Immune exposure information for the cohort was limited to CMV serostatus. Because some donors lacked HLA typing at each locus, the association tests relied only on the typed subset. According to a later genetic analysis, donors in an Asian-associated ancestry cluster had fewer N-insertions in productive TCRs than the approximately 700-donor mean. A further reported finding was that TCR beta sequences accurately predicted the HLA-A and HLA-B alleles for most subjects in the first cohort. Several of the top co-occurrence clusters appeared to be linked to parvovirus B19, influenza, CMV and Epstein-Barr virus, according to a later analysis. While some public TCRs were present in many individuals, most TCR sequences turned up only very rarely across donors. Because counts were too low, fewer than 20 rarely observed V segments, including chromosome 9 orphons, were excluded from the earlier analysis of several hundred of the donors. Most CMV-associated TCR beta chains appeared to be HLA-restricted in a later analysis, and the HLA associations seemed to be driven largely by CMV exposure. Some IMGT-functional V segments, including TRBV6-2 and TRBV6-3, could not be distinguished by the 87-base-pair reads and were therefore excluded. It was suggested by the authors that the approach could potentially be generalized to other disease states and immunological phenotypes. Three of the identified cytomegalovirus-associated TCR beta chains were confirmed in vitro to be specific for cytomegalovirus antigens. In a later analysis, the rate of TCR association differed among HLA loci, with DRB1 alleles having the most associated TCRs and HLA-C alleles having the fewest. Sequencing depth was assumed to be roughly uniform across donors in the presence/absence analyses, though that assumption may not hold. The classifier was reported to diagnose cytomegalovirus status with high specificity and sensitivity in both the original cohort and the validation cohort. Only TCR beta chains were sequenced in this cohort, and the absence of alpha or paired-chain data limited detectable features. In an earlier analysis of around 600 of the donors, most TCR beta V segments appeared in productive rearrangements about 87% or about 30% of the time, broadly matching IMGT annotations. Linkage disequilibrium might explain the correlated functional status among segregating V segments, but an unknown experimental factor could not be excluded. A later analysis associated about 16,000 TCR beta sequences with specific HLA alleles at a false discovery rate of 0.05.

Including the terminal cysteine and phenylalanine, the CDR3 comprises 12 residues. Of all the DNA, just the CDR3 is kept, 36 bases in frame from base 1. The germline V gene (reference sequence) specifies MNHNY as CDR1 and SVGAGI as CDR2. V has 7 bases trimmed and J has 8 bases trimmed; junction bases matching no gene number 4. To prepare the library, the immunoSEQ multiplex PCR assay was applied. A mixture of 60 forward primers for TCR Vbeta segments and 13 reverse primers for TCR Jbeta segments was used in the multiplex PCR. The CDR3 region of rearranged TCR beta genes was amplified from genomic DNA by a multiplex PCR assay. On the Illumina HiSeq System, the amplified TCR beta libraries were sequenced as 87-base-pair reads. The source study handled its data this way. A later analysis counted approximately 84 million unique TCR beta chains across the 666 repertoires, and around 9.9 million of these chains were shared by at least two donors. A nearest-neighbor algorithm error-corrected the raw reads and collapsed the reads into unique sequences, merging closely related sequences to remove PCR and sequencing errors. CDR3 sequences were aligned to IMGT reference sequences to assign V, D and J gene segments. Each retained sequence needed at least a six-nucleotide match to both a V gene segment and a J gene segment. Rearrangements were classified as productive when the CDR3 lacked stop codons and remained in frame with V and J, and all other rearrangements were classified as non-productive. Following IMGT convention, CDR3 was defined as the stretch from the second conserved V-encoded cysteine to the conserved J-encoded phenylalanine. The earlier analysis of about 640 of the donors excluded any sequence lacking an unambiguous match to a single V gene segment. In an earlier analysis of several hundred of the donors, V segments were called functional above 56.7% productive rearrangements and were called segregating when the between-donor standard deviation exceeded 5%. A statistical classification framework was built to diagnose cytomegalovirus status from the catalog of TCR beta chain sequences. A later analysis assigned V and J genes by comparing TCR nucleotide sequences with IMGT/GENE-DB human TR gene sequences. The TCRdist pipeline was used in a later analysis to assign CDR3 sequences and most-parsimonious VDJ recombination scenarios. In a later analysis, every TCR beta chain was defined by the combination of its CDR3 amino acid sequence and its V-gene family, and reads without a unique V-gene family were dropped. To address suspected cross-contamination and a sequencing artifact, a later analysis removed roughly 640 highly shared, low-generation-probability nucleotide sequences. A later analysis calculated a clonal expansion index for each public chain from normalized within-repertoire ranks of inferred template counts. Generation probabilities in a later analysis came from a VDJ recombination model fitted to out-of-frame rearrangements, and those results were checked against IGoR. A later analysis scored TCR-TCR, TCR-HLA and TCR-CMV co-occurrence with hypergeometric tests, applying a repertoire-size bias correction to TCR pairs. A later analysis estimated false discovery rates by permuting HLA or CMV assignments 20 times. In a later analysis, co-occurring TCRs were grouped using DBSCAN, and TCRdist sequence similarity was added for clustering within HLA-allele-positive subsets. Repertoires with fewer than 30,000 or more than 120,000 public chains, plus five repertoires with anomalous nucleotide sharing, were excluded from co-occurrence clustering. This immuneACCESS table, as held by TCRdb, lists in-frame sequences with V and J called but not all clones. Of the missing ones, under half trace to an unresolved V gene in checked studies; the others have no known cause. The V and J calls and clone size are taken from that table; D and trimming were inferred from the DNA. The sample table holds under 110,000 clones, of which roughly two thirds were seen once. The ten most abundant clones make up approximately 2.8% of the sample.

The cohort comprised 550 to 700 healthy bone marrow donors. All cohort members were sampled while nominally healthy, although unrecorded immune exposures were likely present. The donor was CMV seronegative and belonged to the group of approximately 320 seronegative cohort members. Every donor gave a peripheral blood sample, and the peripheral blood mononuclear cells from that sample were used for TCR beta sequencing. Genomic DNA extraction from the blood cell samples was performed with the Qiagen DNeasy Blood Extraction Kit. Details on this clone: This receptor's antigen is unknown. Qualities for individual bases were not recorded, and no much larger clone is one base off.

What was sequenced was PBMCs. The chain uses TRBV6-6 and TRBJ2-2; TRBD2 fits 7 bases in the junction. The sequence derives from a female donor in good health and CMV-seronegative. The encoded CDR3 is CASKGGQGELFF. The DNA is as follows: TGTGCCAGCAAGGGAGGGCAGGGGGAGCTGTTTTTT.